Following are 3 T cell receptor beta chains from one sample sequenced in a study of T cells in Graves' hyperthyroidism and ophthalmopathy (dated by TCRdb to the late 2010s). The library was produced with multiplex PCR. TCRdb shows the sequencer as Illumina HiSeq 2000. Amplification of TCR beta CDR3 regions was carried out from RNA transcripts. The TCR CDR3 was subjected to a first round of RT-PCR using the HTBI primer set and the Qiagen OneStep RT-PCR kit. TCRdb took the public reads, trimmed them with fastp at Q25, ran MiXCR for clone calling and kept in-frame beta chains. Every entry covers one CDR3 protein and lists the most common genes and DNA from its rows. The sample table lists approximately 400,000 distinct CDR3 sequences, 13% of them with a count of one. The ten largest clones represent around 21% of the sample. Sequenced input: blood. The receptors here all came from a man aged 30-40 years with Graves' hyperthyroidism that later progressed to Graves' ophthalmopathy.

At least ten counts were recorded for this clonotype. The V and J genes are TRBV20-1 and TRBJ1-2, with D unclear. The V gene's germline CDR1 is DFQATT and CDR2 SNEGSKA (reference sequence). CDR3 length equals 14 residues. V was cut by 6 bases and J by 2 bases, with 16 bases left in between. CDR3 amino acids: CSAIDRTQNYGYTF. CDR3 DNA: TGCAGTGCCATCGATCGGACTCAAAACTATGGCTACACCTTC.

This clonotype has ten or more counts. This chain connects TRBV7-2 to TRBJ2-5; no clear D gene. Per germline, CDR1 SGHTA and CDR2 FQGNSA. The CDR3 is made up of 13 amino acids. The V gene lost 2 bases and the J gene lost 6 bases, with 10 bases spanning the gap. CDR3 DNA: TGTGCCAGCAGCTTAAGACTGGGGAAGACCCAGTACTTC. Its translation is CASSLRLGKTQYF.

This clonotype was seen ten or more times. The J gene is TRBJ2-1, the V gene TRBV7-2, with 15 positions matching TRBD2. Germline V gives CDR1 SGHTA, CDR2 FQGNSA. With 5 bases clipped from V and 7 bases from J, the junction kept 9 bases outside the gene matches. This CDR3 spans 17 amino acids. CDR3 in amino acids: CASSGLAGGPSWNEQFF. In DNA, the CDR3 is TGTGCCAGCAGCGGACTAGCGGGGGGGCCTTCGTGGAATGAGCAGTTCTTC.